Detailed here is one TCR beta chain. Antigen unknown. These data belong to a study of OX40 agonist ivuxolimab in advanced cancers. Background on the study: Partial responses were observed in three patients, of whom one had hepatocellular carcinoma and two had cutaneous melanoma. General study results and limits: Among patients with partial responses at 0.1-3.0 mg/kg, clonal expansion was among the lowest. Expanded peripheral T cells had an undetermined antigen specificity.

Clones were sequenced by immunoSEQ multiplex PCR, and TCRdb holds only the in-frame ones, with some missing. The table has 100,000 or so clones, roughly 84% seen once. Germline lookup yields CDR1 SGHTA and CDR2 FQGNSA. Germline trimming cut 4 bases from V and 7 bases from J; bases unmatched to any gene: 4. The CDR3 runs 13 residues. V gene TRBV7-2 combines with J gene TRBJ1-5; TRBD1 aligns across 7 bases. Sequenced here: CD4+ or CD8+ T cells sorted from blood, sampled in a trial of the OX40 agonist ivuxolimab. The sequence was collected from an adult with an advanced solid tumor such as melanoma, head and neck, liver or kidney cancer. The CDR3 DNA reads TGTGCCAGCAGCTACAGGGGTAGCCAGCCCCAGCATTTT. Its translation is CASSYRGSQPQHF.